This T cell receptor (beta chain) originates from a study of cytomegalovirus exposure and HLA in healthy donors. Study-wide findings and caveats: Analysis was performed later, and it showed HLA-associated TCR beta chains to be more clonally expanded than equally common others. Common viral pathogens were later found to be apparently linked to several of the most significant clusters.

The V gene lost 6 bases and the J gene lost 2 bases, with 13 bases spanning the gap. CDR3 length equals 15 residues. Germline assignment: CDR1 SGHTA and CDR2 FQGNSA. This PCR relied on a set of 60 Vbeta primers and 13 Jbeta primers. Clones were read by immunoSEQ multiplex PCR, and TCRdb kept only the in-frame ones, dropping some. The table has about 77,000 clones, roughly 78% seen once; the top ten hold 4% to 4.5%. On this clone itself: Antigen specificity is unknown.

The rearrangement joins TRBV7-2 to TRBJ2-2; possibly TRBD1 for D (5 bases). This clonotype was obtained from a man aged 40-50 years in good health and CMV-seronegative. The source material was PBMCs. The CDR3 is CASRQGTPNTGELFF. In DNA form, the CDR3 reads TGTGCCAGCAGGCAGGGTACGCCCAACACCGGGGAGCTGTTTTTT.